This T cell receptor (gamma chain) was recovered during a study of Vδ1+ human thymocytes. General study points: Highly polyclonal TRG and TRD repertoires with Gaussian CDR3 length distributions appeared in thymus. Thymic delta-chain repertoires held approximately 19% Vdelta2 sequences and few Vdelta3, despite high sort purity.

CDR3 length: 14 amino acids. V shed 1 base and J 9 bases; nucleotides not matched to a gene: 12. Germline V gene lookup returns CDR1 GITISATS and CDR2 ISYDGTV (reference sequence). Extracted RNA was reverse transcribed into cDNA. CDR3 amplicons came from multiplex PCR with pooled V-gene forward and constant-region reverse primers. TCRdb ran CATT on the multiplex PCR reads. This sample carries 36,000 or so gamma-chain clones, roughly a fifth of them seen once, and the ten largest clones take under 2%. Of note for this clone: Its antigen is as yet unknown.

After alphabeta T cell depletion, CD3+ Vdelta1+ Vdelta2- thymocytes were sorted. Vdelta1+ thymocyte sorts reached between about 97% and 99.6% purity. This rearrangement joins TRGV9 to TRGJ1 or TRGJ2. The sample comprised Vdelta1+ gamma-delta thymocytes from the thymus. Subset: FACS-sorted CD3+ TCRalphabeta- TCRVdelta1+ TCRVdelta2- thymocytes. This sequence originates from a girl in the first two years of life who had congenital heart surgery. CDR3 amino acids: CALWEVVHTAKKLF. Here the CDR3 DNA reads TGTGCCTTGTGGGAGGTAGTACATACGGCTAAGAAACTCTTT.